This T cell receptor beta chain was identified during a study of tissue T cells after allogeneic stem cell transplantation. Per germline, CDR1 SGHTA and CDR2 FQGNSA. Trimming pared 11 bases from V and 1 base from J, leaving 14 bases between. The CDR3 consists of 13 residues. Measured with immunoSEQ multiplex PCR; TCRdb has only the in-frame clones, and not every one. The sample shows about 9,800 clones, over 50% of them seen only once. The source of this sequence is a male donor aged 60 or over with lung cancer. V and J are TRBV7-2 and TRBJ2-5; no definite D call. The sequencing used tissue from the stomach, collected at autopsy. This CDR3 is CAPCPGPQETQYF. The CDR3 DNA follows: TGTGCCCCTTGTCCGGGCCCCCAAGAGACCCAGTACTTC.